This T cell receptor (beta chain) stems from a study of long-term antiretroviral therapy in people with HIV. General study results and limits: Records did not include ART adherence, viral resistance or therapy changes. Relative to control repertoires, HIV repertoires exhibited narrower CDR3 length ranges.

Only United States sites treated participants with HIV. Specimens retained roughly 0.95-10 million cryopreserved PBMC preceding DNA extraction. The CDR3 sequence is 17 residues long. V lost 0 bases, J lost 3 bases, and 7 bases stayed unmatched. The germline CDR1 and CDR2 sequences are PRHDT and FYEKMQ (reference sequence). This clone came up a few times. Antigen unknown. This was the immunoSEQ v3.0 assay at survey level. The table came from immunoSEQ multiplex PCR; TCRdb's copy has only in-frame clones and leaves some out. The sample carries under 15,000 clones, 82% recorded once. The rearrangement uses TRBV13 and TRBJ2-5; 10 bases map to TRBD1. Sequencing used unsorted PBMCs, obtained just over 8 years after starting antiretroviral therapy. The sequence derives from a man in his fifties with HIV. The CDR3 reads CASSLGSQGTGEETQYF. The CDR3 DNA sequence: TGTGCCAGCAGCTTAGGATCCCAAGGGACAGGGGAAGAGACCCAGTACTTC. The complete variable domain, with remaining parts taken from reference TRBV13 and TRBJ2-5, reads AAGVIQSPRHLIKEKRETATLKCYPIPRHDTVYWYQQGPGQDPQFLISFYEKMQSDKGSIPDRFSAQQFSDYHSELNMSSLELGDSALYFCASSLGSQGTGEETQYFGPGTRLLVL.